This T cell receptor (beta chain) was recorded in a study of OX40 agonist ivuxolimab in advanced cancers. About the study: Ivuxolimab, which is an agonistic anti-OX40 (CD134) antibody, was administered to the patients. Study conclusions and caveats: The mean number of expanded clones was higher in CD8+ T cells than in CD4+.

CDR1 and CDR2 from the germline V gene are MNHNY and SVGAGI (reference sequence). The length of the CDR3 is 13 residues. Trimming removed 9 bases from V and 0 bases from J, with 11 bases in between. This clone was recorded once. What it binds is unknown. TCRdb's table, derived via immunoSEQ multiplex PCR, lists solely in-frame clones and lacks some. Of tens of thousands of clones listed, approximately 79% are singletons. This receptor was taken from an adult with an advanced solid tumor such as melanoma, head and neck, liver or kidney cancer. The starting material was CD4+ or CD8+ T cells sorted from blood, obtained in a trial of the OX40 agonist ivuxolimab. This chain joins TRBV6-6 and TRBJ1-1; D gene ambiguous. As DNA, the CDR3 is TGTGCCAGTAGTGTGGGAATGAACACTGAAGCTTTCTTT. This encodes CASSVGMNTEAFF.